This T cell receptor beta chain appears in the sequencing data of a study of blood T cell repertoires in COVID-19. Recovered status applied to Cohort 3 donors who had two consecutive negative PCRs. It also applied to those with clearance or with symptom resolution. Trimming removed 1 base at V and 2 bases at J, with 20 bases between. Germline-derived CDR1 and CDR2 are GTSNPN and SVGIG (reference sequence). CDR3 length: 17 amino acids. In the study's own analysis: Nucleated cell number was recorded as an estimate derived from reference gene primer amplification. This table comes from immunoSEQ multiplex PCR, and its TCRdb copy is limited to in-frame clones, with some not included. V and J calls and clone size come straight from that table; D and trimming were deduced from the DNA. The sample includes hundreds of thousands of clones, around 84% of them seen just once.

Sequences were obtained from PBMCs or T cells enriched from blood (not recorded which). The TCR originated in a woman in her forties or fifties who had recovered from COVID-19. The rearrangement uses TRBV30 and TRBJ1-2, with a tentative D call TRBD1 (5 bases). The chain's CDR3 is CAWSGGAASWANYGYTF. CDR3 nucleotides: TGTGCCTGGAGTGGCGGGGCTGCGAGTTGGGCCAACTATGGCTACACCTTC. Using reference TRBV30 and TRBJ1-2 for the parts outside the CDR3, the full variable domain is SQTIHQWPATLVQPVGSPLSLECTVEGTSNPNLYWYRQAAGRGLQLLFYSVGIGQISSEVPQNLSASRPQDRQFILSSKKLLLSDSGFYLCAWSGGAASWANYGYTFGSGTRLTVV.